Listed below are T cell receptor beta chains from one sample, sequenced in a study of T cell responses to AZD1222 COVID-19 vaccine. Sequencing used immunoSEQ multiplex PCR; TCRdb keeps in-frame clones, though not all of them. The table includes about 100,000 clones, 85% to 90% detected once. Here the sequenced sample was peripheral blood, taken on day 0 of AZD1222 vaccination. Source of these receptors: an adult in good health. The CDR3 runs from the conserved cysteine through the conserved F or W. A D gene is named only where the DNA matches it firmly. Only some rows state a clone size, as once, few, many or a class for expanded clones.

TRBV10-3	-	TRBJ1-6	-	TGTGCCATCAGTGACAGCCTGGGTTCACCCCTCCACTTT	CAISDSLGSPLHF
TRBV15	-	TRBJ2-1	-	TGTGCCACCAGAACCCCGGGGCCGAGTTACAATGAGCAGTTCTTC	CATRTPGPSYNEQFF
TRBV4-1	-	TRBJ1-3	-	TGCGCCAGCAGCCAAGATTTAACAGGAGGTGGAAACACCATATATTTT	CASSQDLTGGGNTIYF
TRBV19	-	TRBJ2-1	TRBD2	TGTGCCAGTAGTAATCTAGCGGGAGCGGGTGAGCAGTTCTTC	CASSNLAGAGEQFF
TRBV27	few	TRBJ2-1	-	TGTGCCAGCAGTCACGGGGATGAGCAGTTCTTC	CASSHGDEQFF
TRBV19	-	TRBJ2-5	-	TGTGCCAGTAAGGCATGGACCGCTTCGGGGGAGACCCAGTACTTC	CASKAWTASGETQYF
TRBV4-2	-	TRBJ2-7	TRBD2	TGTGCCAGCAGCCAAGAAGCTAGCGGGAGGGCCGGGGAGCAGTACTTC	CASSQEASGRAGEQYF
TRBV12-1	-	TRBJ1-6	-	TGTGCCAGCAGCAAGACCCGGGACAGTAGGAATTCACCCCTCCACTTT	CASSKTRDSRNSPLHF
TRBV2	once	TRBJ1-6	TRBD1	TGTGCCAGCAGGGCGGTGGGACAGGGGACTTCACCCCTCCACTTT	CASRAVGQGTSPLHF
TRBV2	-	TRBJ1-2	-	TGTGCCAGCAGCTTGGGCCCACTCAACTATGGCTACACCTTC	CASSLGPLNYGYTF
TRBV6-4	-	TRBJ1-1	TRBD1	TGTGCCAGCAGCGCCGACAGGGTGAGTGCTGAAGCTTTCTTT	CASSADRVSAEAFF
TRBV18	-	TRBJ2-6	-	TGTGCCAGCTCACCACCGACGGCACTCTCTGGGGCCAACGTCCTGACTTTC	CASSPPTALSGANVLTF
TRBV29-1	-	TRBJ2-7	-	TGCAGCGTTGAGCAGCAACTCGGGTACGAGCAGTACTTC	CSVEQQLGYEQYF
TRBV5-6	-	TRBJ2-1	-	TGTGCCAGCAGGGTCTTTGGCTCCTACAATGAGCAGTTCTTC	CASRVFGSYNEQFF
TRBV5-1	-	TRBJ1-4	-	TGCGCCAGCAGCTCACTCGGTATGGGTGCTAATGAAAAACTGTTTTTT	CASSSLGMGANEKLFF
TRBV7-8	-	TRBJ1-6	TRBD1	TGTGCCAGCACCAGGGACAGGAGAAATTCACCCCTCCACTTT	CASTRDRRNSPLHF
TRBV7-9	-	TRBJ2-5	TRBD1	TGTGCCAGCAGCTTAGGGTTTGGGCAGGGGGCTCGAGAGACCCAGTACTTC	CASSLGFGQGARETQYF